This entry describes one TCR beta chain. Antigen: not known. The entry originates in a study of identical twins. General study results and limits: The study found excess low generation probability among twin-shared out-of-frame alpha sequences.

TCRdb processed the 5' RACE reads anew with MiXCR; each CDR3 protein has one entry. The profile covers some 1,600,000 distinct CDR3 sequences, with more than 30% appearing a single time and around 0.3% taken by the ten largest. This CDR3 contains 15 residues. Germline CDR1 is MNHEY and CDR2 is SVGAGI. Trimming removed 0 bases at V and 0 bases at J, with 6 bases between. The TCR originated in a newborn girl in good health. The sample comprised cord blood. The V gene is TRBV6-5, the J gene TRBJ2-1, with D uncertain. CDR3 in DNA: TGTGCCAGCAGTTACTCCTATAGCTCCTACAATGAGCAGTTCTTC. Its translation: CASSYSYSSYNEQFF.